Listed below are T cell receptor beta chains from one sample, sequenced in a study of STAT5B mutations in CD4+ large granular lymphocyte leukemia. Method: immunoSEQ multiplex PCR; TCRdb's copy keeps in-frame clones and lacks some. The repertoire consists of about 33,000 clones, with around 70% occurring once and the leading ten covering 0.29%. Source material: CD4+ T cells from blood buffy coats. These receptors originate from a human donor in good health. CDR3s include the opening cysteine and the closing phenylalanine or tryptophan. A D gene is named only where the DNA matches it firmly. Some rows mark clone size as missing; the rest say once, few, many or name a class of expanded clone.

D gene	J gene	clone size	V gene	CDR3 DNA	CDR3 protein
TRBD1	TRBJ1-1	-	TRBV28	TGTGCCAGCAGTCCGGGACAGGGGAACACTGAAGCTTTCTTT	CASSPGQGNTEAFF
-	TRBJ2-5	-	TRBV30	TGTGCCTGGAGTACTACAACCCACCTCTCTGTACAAGAGACCCAGTACTTC	CAWSTTTHLSVQETQYF
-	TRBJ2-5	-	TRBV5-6	TGTGCCAGCAGCATGGGATTAAAGGGAGAGACCCAGTACTTC	CASSMGLKGETQYF
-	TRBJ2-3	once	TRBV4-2	TGTGCCAGCAGCCCCACCAAGGGGGCGGGGGACCGCACAGATACGCAGTATTTT	CASSPTKGAGDRTDTQYF
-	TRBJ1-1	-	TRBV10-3	TGTGCCATCAGCTACGGGGGGAACACTGAAGCTTTCTTT	CAISYGGNTEAFF
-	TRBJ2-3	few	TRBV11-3	TGTGCCAGCAGCTTAGAGCAGCGGGGCACAGATACGCAGTATTTT	CASSLEQRGTDTQYF
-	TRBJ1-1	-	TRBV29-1	TGCAGCGTTGTCTGGACTGAAGCTTTCTTT	CSVVWTEAFF
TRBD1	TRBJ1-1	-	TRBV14	TGTGCCAGCAGCCTACAGGGGGGGACTGAAGCTTTCTTT	CASSLQGGTEAFF
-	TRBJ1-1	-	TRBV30	TGTGCCTGGAGTACGATTTGGGGGGCCACTGAAGCTTTCTTT	CAWSTIWGATEAFF
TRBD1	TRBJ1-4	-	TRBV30	TGTGCCTGGAATCGAGGGGGCACAACTAATGAAAAACTGTTTTTT	CAWNRGGTTNEKLFF
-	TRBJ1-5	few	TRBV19	TGTGCCAGTACCTCCCGGGACTCGGAGTGGCCCCAGCATTTT	CASTSRDSEWPQHF
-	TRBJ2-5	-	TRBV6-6	TGTGCCAGCAGTTACTCCCGGGGCTCGGGGGAGACCCAGTACTTC	CASSYSRGSGETQYF
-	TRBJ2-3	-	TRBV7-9	TGTGCCAGCAGCTTAGATAGGGGTGTGGATACGCAGTATTTT	CASSLDRGVDTQYF
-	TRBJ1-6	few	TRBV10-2	TGCGCCAGCAGTGAGGGTGTTGCCATAGGTTCACCCCTCCACTTT	CASSEGVAIGSPLHF
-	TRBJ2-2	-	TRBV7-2	TGTGCCAGCAGCTTAACGGGACCGAACACCGGGGAGCTGTTTTTT	CASSLTGPNTGELFF
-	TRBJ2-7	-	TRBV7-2	TGTGCCAGCAGCTTAGATGGGGGGGACAGTCACTACGAGCAGTACTTC	CASSLDGGDSHYEQYF
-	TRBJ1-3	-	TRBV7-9	TGTGCCAGCAGCTCCTATAGACAGTCCCAAGGAACGAGAGGAAACACCATATATTTT	CASSSYRQSQGTRGNTIYF
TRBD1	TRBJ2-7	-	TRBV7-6	TGTGCCAGCAGCTTGACCTCCGGGACAGGGTATCACGAGCAGTACTTC	CASSLTSGTGYHEQYF
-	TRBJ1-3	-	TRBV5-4	TGTGCCAGCAGCTTGGGGGGGGTGCTCGATGGAAACACCATATATTTT	CASSLGGVLDGNTIYF
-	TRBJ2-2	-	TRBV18	TGTGCCAGCTCACCAAGAGTGGGGGGCCGGTCCGGGGAGCTGTTTTTT	CASSPRVGGRSGELFF
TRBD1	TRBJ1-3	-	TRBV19	TGTGCCAGTAGGGGACAGACCACTTTTGGAAACACCATATATTTT	CASRGQTTFGNTIYF
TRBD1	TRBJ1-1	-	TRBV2	TGTGCCAGCGAACCCGGACAGGGGGACGGGTACACTGAAGCTTTCTTT	CASEPGQGDGYTEAFF